Listed below are T cell receptor beta chains from one sample, sequenced in a study of blood T cells in healthy people across ages. TCRdb reprocessed the 5' RACE reads with MiXCR, giving one entry per CDR3 protein. The sample includes roughly 2 million distinct CDR3 sequences, 40% to 55% seen only once; the top ten take around 2.1%. Material for sequencing was blood. The receptors here all came from a woman in her 40s in good health. CDR3s include the opening cysteine and the closing phenylalanine or tryptophan. The D gene is left open where the match is weak. Size is omitted from some rows. Given values are once, few, many or a class for expanded clones.

v_call	j_call	d_call	cdr3_length	clone_size	cdr3_nt	cdr3_aa
TRBV27	TRBJ2-3	TRBD2	20	NA	TGTGCCAGCAACACAATCCACCCGATTGAGCGGGGGGCTAGCACAGATACGCAGTATTTT	CASNTIHPIERGASTDTQYF
TRBV27	TRBJ2-7	NA	15	few	TGTGCCAGCAGTTTATCACGGCAGGGGACGCTCGAGCAGTACTTC	CASSLSRQGTLEQYF
TRBV2	TRBJ2-6	NA	16	NA	TGTGCCAGCATACGGGACGGTACCTCTGGGGCCAACGTCCTGACTTTC	CASIRDGTSGANVLTF
TRBV20-1	TRBJ2-3	TRBD2	14	NA	TGCAGTGCTGGGTCTAGCGGGGGCGCGGATACGCAGTATTTT	CSAGSSGGADTQYF
TRBV29-1	TRBJ2-1	NA	13	few	TGCAGCTCAACAGGTGCCGGGGGCGGTGAGCAGTTCTTC	CSSTGAGGGEQFF
TRBV11-2	TRBJ2-1	NA	16	NA	TGTGCCAGCAGCGACCCGACGGGTAGCTCCTACAATGAGCAGTTCTTC	CASSDPTGSSYNEQFF
TRBV7-9	TRBJ1-2	NA	17	few	TGTGCCAGCAGCTTGGGCGTATCGGGGCAGGGGAACTATGGCTACACCTTC	CASSLGVSGQGNYGYTF
TRBV20-1	TRBJ2-1	NA	14	few	TGCAGTGCTAGCCCCGGACTACCCTACAATGAGCAGTTCTTC	CSASPGLPYNEQFF
TRBV7-9	TRBJ2-3	NA	15	many	TGTGCCAGCAGCTTAGGAGGCAGATACACAGATACGCAGTATTTT	CASSLGGRYTDTQYF
TRBV20-1	TRBJ2-5	NA	18	NA	TGCAGTGCTAGAGATAGGACCCTGTTCGGCGCCTACCAAGAGACCCAGTACTTC	CSARDRTLFGAYQETQYF
TRBV27	TRBJ2-7	TRBD2	18	NA	TGTGCCAGCGCCCCCCAGGCGCTAGCGGGGGACGTATCCTACGAGCAGTACTTC	CASAPQALAGDVSYEQYF
TRBV27	TRBJ1-2	TRBD1	15	NA	TGTGCCAGCAGCCCGGGACAGCGGCCTAACTATGGCTACACCTTC	CASSPGQRPNYGYTF
TRBV20-1	TRBJ2-5	NA	15	NA	TGCAGTGCTGTACAGGGAAGCGGGGAAGGAGAGACCCAGTACTTC	CSAVQGSGEGETQYF
TRBV6-2/TRBV6-3	TRBJ2-1	TRBD2	19	NA	TGTGCCAGCAGTTACCCATCCGGGACTAGCCTCGTGACCTACAATGAGCAGTTCTTC	CASSYPSGTSLVTYNEQFF
TRBV7-9	TRBJ2-5	TRBD1	15	NA	TGTGCCAGCAGCTCCGGGACAGGGGGCGGTGAGACCCAGTACTTC	CASSSGTGGGETQYF
TRBV7-2	TRBJ2-1	NA	17	few	TGTGCCAGCAGCTTAAGGTGGGGCAGGGTCCCCTACAATGAGCAGTTCTTC	CASSLRWGRVPYNEQFF
TRBV10-3	TRBJ1-2	TRBD1	12	few	TGTGCCATCAGACAGGGGGACTATGGCTACACCTTC	CAIRQGDYGYTF
TRBV20-1	TRBJ2-1	TRBD1	14	once	TGCAGTGTGACGGGACAGGGCTTCTACAATGAGCAGTTCTTC	CSVTGQGFYNEQFF
TRBV12-3/TRBV12-4	TRBJ2-5	TRBD1	14	NA	TGTGCCAGCAGTTCCGGACAGGGCTCAGAGACCCAGTACTTC	CASSSGQGSETQYF
TRBV10-3	TRBJ2-3	NA	15	NA	TGTGCCATCGGGGGGGTTACAGGGAGCACAGATACGCAGTATTTT	CAIGGVTGSTDTQYF
TRBV6-2/TRBV6-3	TRBJ2-1	TRBD2	15	few	TGTGCCAGCAGTTACGATTTTTGGGGGGGCAATGAGCAGTTCTTC	CASSYDFWGGNEQFF
TRBV4-1	TRBJ1-1	NA	11	few	TGCGCCAGCCGAGCGGGGACTGAAGCTTTCTTT	CASRAGTEAFF
TRBV18	TRBJ2-5	NA	13	NA	TGTGCCAGCTCCACCGGCGCGCAAGAGACCCAGTACTTC	CASSTGAQETQYF
TRBV6-1	TRBJ2-7	TRBD1	14	NA	TGTGCCAGCAGGCCCCCGGGACAGGCATACGAGCAGTACTTC	CASRPPGQAYEQYF
TRBV6-6	TRBJ1-2	NA	15	NA	TGTGCCAGCAGTTACCCGAAGGGGGAGGGCTATGGCTACACCTTC	CASSYPKGEGYGYTF
TRBV7-8	TRBJ1-2	NA	13	NA	TGTGCCAGCACCTTGGGGGGGGACTATGGCTACACCTTC	CASTLGGDYGYTF
TRBV5-1	TRBJ1-2	NA	14	NA	TGCGCCAGCAGCCAGGACAGCCTTAACTATGGCTACACCTTC	CASSQDSLNYGYTF